A selection of T cell receptor beta chains follows, all from one sample in a study of blood T cell repertoires in COVID-19. Libraries were prepared by immunoSEQ multiplex PCR; TCRdb keeps only in-frame clonotypes and omits some of them. This table has roughly 62,000 clones, approximately 92% appearing once. Sequenced material: peripheral blood. The receptors come from a human donor in a cohort sampled during active COVID-19. Both conserved end residues are trimmed from each CDR3.

v_call: TRBV3-1/TRBV3-2; cdr3_length: 14; j_call: TRBJ2-3; cdr3_aa: ASSQEGDATTDTQY
v_call: TRBV19; cdr3_length: 13; j_call: TRBJ2-7; cdr3_aa: ASSTGDSVWHEQY
v_call: TRBV6-5; cdr3_length: 11; j_call: TRBJ2-2; cdr3_aa: ASRSGGVGELF
v_call: TRBV2; cdr3_length: 11; j_call: TRBJ2-7; cdr3_aa: ASSGDRAYEQY
v_call: TRBV11-2; cdr3_length: 16; j_call: TRBJ2-1; cdr3_aa: ASSLGRRTEGAYNEQF
v_call: TRBV7-3; cdr3_length: 15; j_call: TRBJ2-2; cdr3_aa: ASSPRGLAFNTGELF
v_call: TRBV18; cdr3_length: 13; j_call: TRBJ2-1; cdr3_aa: ASSTDSGAYNEQF
v_call: TRBV3-1/TRBV3-2; cdr3_length: 13; j_call: TRBJ1-1; cdr3_aa: ASSQGDRVPTEAF
v_call: TRBV7-6; cdr3_length: 11; j_call: TRBJ1-2; cdr3_aa: ASSLTAGYGYT
v_call: TRBV29-1; cdr3_length: 11; j_call: TRBJ1-4; cdr3_aa: SVGQRVNEKLF
v_call: TRBV7-3; cdr3_length: 12; j_call: TRBJ2-1; cdr3_aa: ASSWGQGHNEQF
v_call: TRBV5-6; cdr3_length: 15; j_call: TRBJ2-1; cdr3_aa: ASSLVLRTGRYNEQF
v_call: TRBV6-5; cdr3_length: 14; j_call: TRBJ1-2; cdr3_aa: ASSYRLVSQNYGYT
v_call: TRBV5-5; cdr3_length: 13; j_call: TRBJ2-3; cdr3_aa: ASSPGTSGRNTQY
v_call: TRBV20-1; cdr3_length: 9; j_call: TRBJ2-5; cdr3_aa: SASDRETQY
v_call: TRBV11-3; cdr3_length: 10; j_call: TRBJ2-1; cdr3_aa: ASSGHRNEQF
v_call: TRBV25-1; cdr3_length: 11; j_call: TRBJ2-1; cdr3_aa: ATGLAGVNEQF
v_call: TRBV14; cdr3_length: 14; j_call: TRBJ1-6; cdr3_aa: ASSQGGGTSFRPLH
v_call: TRBV7-2; cdr3_length: 12; j_call: TRBJ1-2; cdr3_aa: ASSFVDRTYGYT
v_call: TRBV29-1; cdr3_length: 9; j_call: TRBJ2-5; cdr3_aa: IARRGETQY
v_call: TRBV3-1/TRBV3-2; cdr3_length: 16; j_call: TRBJ2-3; cdr3_aa: ASSQARASGSVKVTQY
v_call: TRBV3-1/TRBV3-2; cdr3_length: 12; j_call: TRBJ2-7; cdr3_aa: ASSLGTGAGEQY
v_call: TRBV9; cdr3_length: 15; j_call: TRBJ2-1; cdr3_aa: ASSGSPLAASYNEQF
v_call: TRBV15; cdr3_length: 13; j_call: TRBJ1-3; cdr3_aa: ATSRDPRVGGTIY
v_call: TRBV10-3; cdr3_length: 12; j_call: TRBJ1-6; cdr3_aa: AISEDRINSPLH
v_call: TRBV19; cdr3_length: 11; j_call: TRBJ1-1; cdr3_aa: ASKPPRVTEAF
v_call: TRBV7-3; cdr3_length: 13; j_call: TRBJ2-1; cdr3_aa: ASSSQTSWGNEQF
v_call: TRBV9; cdr3_length: 13; j_call: TRBJ2-1; cdr3_aa: ASSAPGQGGNEQF
v_call: TRBV5-1; cdr3_length: 13; j_call: TRBJ1-6; cdr3_aa: ASSLGLLTGSPLH
v_call: TRBV7-2; cdr3_length: 14; j_call: TRBJ2-2; cdr3_aa: ASSGDRDRVTGELF
v_call: TRBV29-1; cdr3_length: 10; j_call: TRBJ2-5; cdr3_aa: SRRTGQETQY